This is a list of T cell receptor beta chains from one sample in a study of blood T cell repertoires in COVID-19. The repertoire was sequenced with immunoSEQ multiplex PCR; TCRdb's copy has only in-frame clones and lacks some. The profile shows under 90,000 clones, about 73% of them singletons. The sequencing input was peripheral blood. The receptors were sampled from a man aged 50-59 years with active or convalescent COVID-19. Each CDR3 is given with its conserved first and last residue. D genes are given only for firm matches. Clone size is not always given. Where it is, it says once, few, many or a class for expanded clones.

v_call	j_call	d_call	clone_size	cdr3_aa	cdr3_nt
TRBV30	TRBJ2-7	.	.	CAQSGTFSYEQYF	TGTGCACAATCCGGGACTTTCTCCTACGAGCAGTACTTC
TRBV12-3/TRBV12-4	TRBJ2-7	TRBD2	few	CASSLLAGGEQYF	TGTGCCAGCAGTCTTCTAGCGGGGGGGGAGCAGTACTTC
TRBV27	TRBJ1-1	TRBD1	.	CASYYDRGTEAFF	TGTGCCAGCTACTACGACAGGGGGACTGAAGCTTTCTTT
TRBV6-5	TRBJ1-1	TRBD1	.	CASSSLSGTGTEAFF	TGTGCCAGCAGTAGCCTTTCCGGGACAGGGACTGAAGCTTTCTTT
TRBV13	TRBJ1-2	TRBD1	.	CASSLGTGNYGYTF	TGTGCCAGCAGCCTCGGGACAGGGAACTATGGCTACACCTTC
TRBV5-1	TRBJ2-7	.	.	CASSLSPSSYEQYF	TGCGCCAGCAGCTTGAGTCCGAGTTCCTACGAGCAGTACTTC
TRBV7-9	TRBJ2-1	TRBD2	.	CASSSQKKRGGNEQFF	TGTGCCAGCAGCTCCCAAAAGAAGCGGGGGGGAAATGAGCAGTTCTTC
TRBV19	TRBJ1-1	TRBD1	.	CASSPYGGTGKNTEAFF	TGTGCCAGTAGTCCCTATGGGGGGACAGGGAAGAACACTGAAGCTTTCTTT
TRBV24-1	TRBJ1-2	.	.	CATSDLGQGGGYTF	TGTGCCACCAGTGATTTAGGGCAGGGAGGTGGCTACACCTTC
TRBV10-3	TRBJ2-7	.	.	CAISPEALLYEQYF	TGTGCCATCAGTCCTGAGGCTCTCCTTTACGAGCAGTACTTC
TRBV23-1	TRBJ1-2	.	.	CASSHTQGRRGYTF	TGCGCCAGCAGTCATACCCAGGGCCGGCGGGGCTACACCTTC
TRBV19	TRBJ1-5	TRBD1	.	CASSIEQGYQPQHF	TGTGCCAGTAGTATTGAACAGGGGTATCAGCCCCAGCATTTT
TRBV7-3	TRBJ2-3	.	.	CASSLTGRVADTQYF	TGTGCCAGCAGCTTAACTGGGCGGGTAGCAGATACGCAGTATTTT
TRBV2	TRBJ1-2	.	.	CASGYGTLNYGYTF	TGTGCCAGCGGATACGGGACACTTAACTATGGCTACACCTTC
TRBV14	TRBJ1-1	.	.	CASSPHEGTLEAFF	TGTGCCAGCAGCCCACACGAGGGGACACTTGAAGCTTTCTTT
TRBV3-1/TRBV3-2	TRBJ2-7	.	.	CASSQGVDEQYF	TGTGCCAGCAGCCAAGGAGTCGACGAGCAGTACTTC
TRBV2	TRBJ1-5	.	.	CASSVEGAGNQPQHF	TGTGCCAGCAGTGTCGAGGGAGCGGGCAATCAGCCCCAGCATTTT
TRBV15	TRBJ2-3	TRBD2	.	CATSRPGYSGVTDTQYF	TGTGCCACCAGCAGACCAGGCTATAGCGGGGTCACAGATACGCAGTATTTT
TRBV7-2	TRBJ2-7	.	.	CASSYSGAYEQYF	TGTGCCAGCAGCTACAGCGGAGCTTACGAGCAGTACTTC
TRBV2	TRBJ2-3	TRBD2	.	CASIAGGTDTQYF	TGTGCCAGCATTGCGGGGGGTACAGATACGCAGTATTTT
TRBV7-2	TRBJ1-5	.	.	CASSPQTGYSNQPQHF	TGTGCCAGCAGCCCGCAGACAGGATATAGCAATCAGCCCCAGCATTTT
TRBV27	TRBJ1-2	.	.	CASRTGAALGYTF	TGTGCCAGCAGGACAGGCGCGGCGCTTGGCTACACCTTC
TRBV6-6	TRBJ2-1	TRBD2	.	CASSYASGGPGEQFF	TGTGCCAGCAGTTACGCTAGCGGGGGGCCGGGAGAGCAGTTCTTC
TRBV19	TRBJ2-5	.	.	CASSRSLETQYF	TGTGCCAGTTCCCGGTCTCTGGAGACCCAGTACTTC
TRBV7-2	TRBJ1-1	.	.	CASRTLRDTEAFF	TGTGCCAGCAGGACCTTGAGGGACACTGAAGCTTTCTTT
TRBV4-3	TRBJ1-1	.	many	CASSQAGTIMNTEAFF	TGCGCCAGCAGCCAAGCCGGGACAATCATGAACACTGAAGCTTTCTTT
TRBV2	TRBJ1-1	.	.	CASKWGDRITEAFF	TGTGCCAGCAAGTGGGGAGACAGGATCACTGAAGCTTTCTTT
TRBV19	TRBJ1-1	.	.	CASSSRGVTLEAFF	TGTGCCAGTAGTAGCCGGGGGGTCACTCTTGAAGCTTTCTTT
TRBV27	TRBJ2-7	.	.	CASSTERSYEQYF	TGTGCCAGCAGTACGGAGCGCTCCTACGAGCAGTACTTC
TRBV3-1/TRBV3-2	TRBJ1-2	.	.	CASSQAGEGYTF	TGTGCCAGCAGCCAGGCTGGGGAGGGCTACACCTTC
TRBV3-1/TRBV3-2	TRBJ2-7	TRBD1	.	CASSPTGAASSYEQYF	TGTGCCAGCAGCCCTACAGGGGCCGCGAGCTCCTACGAGCAGTACTTC
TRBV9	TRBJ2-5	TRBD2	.	CASSEVPLAGGGETQYF	TGTGCCAGCAGCGAGGTCCCCCTAGCGGGGGGAGGAGAGACCCAGTACTTC
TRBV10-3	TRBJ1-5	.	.	CATREDNFGNQPQHF	TGTGCCACCCGCGAGGACAATTTCGGCAATCAGCCCCAGCATTTT
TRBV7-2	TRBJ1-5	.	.	CASSLVPDNQPQHF	TGTGCCAGCAGCTTAGTCCCAGACAATCAGCCCCAGCATTTT
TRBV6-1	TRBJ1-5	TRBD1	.	CASSESGGGQTGANNQPQHF	TGTGCCAGCAGTGAATCGGGCGGCGGCCAGACAGGGGCTAACAATCAGCCCCAGCATTTT
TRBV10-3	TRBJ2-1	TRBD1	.	CAISSEPTGVNNEQFF	TGTGCCATCAGTTCCGAACCGACAGGGGTTAACAATGAGCAGTTCTTC
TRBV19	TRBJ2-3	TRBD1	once	CASRPGQGHTDTQYF	TGTGCCAGTAGGCCGGGACAGGGACACACAGATACGCAGTATTTT
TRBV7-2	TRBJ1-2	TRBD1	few	CASSLSQGAFYGYTF	TGTGCCAGCAGCTTATCGCAGGGGGCTTTCTATGGCTACACCTTC
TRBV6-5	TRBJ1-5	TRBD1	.	CASSRTGGEQPQHF	TGTGCCAGCAGCCGGACAGGGGGCGAACAGCCCCAGCATTTT
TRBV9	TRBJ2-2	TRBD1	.	CATSHLPGQGAGGELFF	TGTGCCACCTCCCACCTTCCGGGACAGGGGGCCGGCGGGGAGCTGTTTTTT
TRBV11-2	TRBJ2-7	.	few	CASSLEGLAYSYEQYF	TGTGCCAGCAGCTTAGAGGGGCTAGCGTACTCCTACGAGCAGTACTTC
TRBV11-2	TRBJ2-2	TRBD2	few	CASSPTGLVLGTGELFF	TGTGCCAGCAGCCCCACCGGACTAGTTCTGGGAACCGGGGAGCTGTTTTTT
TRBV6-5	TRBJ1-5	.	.	CASRTPGGPQHF	TGTGCCAGCAGAACCCCGGGGGGGCCCCAGCATTTT
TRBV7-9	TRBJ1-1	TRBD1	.	CASSREDRGTEAFF	TGTGCCAGCAGCCGAGAAGACAGGGGAACTGAAGCTTTCTTT
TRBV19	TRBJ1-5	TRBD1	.	CASTFLQPGTGHNQPQHF	TGTGCCAGTACCTTCCTCCAGCCGGGGACAGGGCACAATCAGCCCCAGCATTTT
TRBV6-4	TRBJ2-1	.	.	CASSATSGNEQFF	TGTGCCAGCAGCGCGACCAGCGGCAATGAGCAGTTCTTC
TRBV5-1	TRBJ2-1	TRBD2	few	CASSVSGGRNEQFF	TGCGCCAGCAGCGTAAGCGGGGGTCGGAATGAGCAGTTCTTC
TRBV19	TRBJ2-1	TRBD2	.	CASSTKGLAVNEQFF	TGTGCCAGTAGTACCAAGGGACTAGCAGTTAATGAGCAGTTCTTC
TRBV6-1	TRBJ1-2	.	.	CASSEGQISSYGYTF	TGTGCCAGCAGTGAAGGACAGATCTCCAGCTATGGCTACACCTTC
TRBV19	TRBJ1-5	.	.	CASRGADRVEPQHF	TGTGCCAGTAGGGGTGCCGACAGAGTTGAGCCCCAGCATTTT
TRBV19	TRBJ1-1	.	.	CATKNTEAFF	TGTGCCACTAAGAACACTGAAGCTTTCTTT
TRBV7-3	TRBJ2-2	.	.	CASSYGQSGELFF	TGTGCCAGCAGCTACGGACAGTCCGGGGAGCTGTTTTTT
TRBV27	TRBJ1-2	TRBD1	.	CASSSPRTGLGYTF	TGTGCCAGCAGTTCCCCACGGACAGGGTTAGGCTACACCTTC
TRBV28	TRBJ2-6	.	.	CASSLDNSGANVLTF	TGTGCCAGCAGTTTAGACAACTCTGGGGCCAACGTCCTGACTTTC
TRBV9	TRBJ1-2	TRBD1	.	CASSVVGQGFAF	TGTGCCAGCAGCGTAGTCGGACAGGGTTTTGCCTTC
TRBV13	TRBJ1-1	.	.	CASSLGGNTEAFF	TGTGCCAGCAGCTTGGGGGGGAACACTGAAGCTTTCTTT
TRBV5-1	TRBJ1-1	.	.	CASSSGSSEVDTEAFF	TGCGCCAGCAGCTCAGGGTCCTCCGAGGTGGATACTGAAGCTTTCTTT